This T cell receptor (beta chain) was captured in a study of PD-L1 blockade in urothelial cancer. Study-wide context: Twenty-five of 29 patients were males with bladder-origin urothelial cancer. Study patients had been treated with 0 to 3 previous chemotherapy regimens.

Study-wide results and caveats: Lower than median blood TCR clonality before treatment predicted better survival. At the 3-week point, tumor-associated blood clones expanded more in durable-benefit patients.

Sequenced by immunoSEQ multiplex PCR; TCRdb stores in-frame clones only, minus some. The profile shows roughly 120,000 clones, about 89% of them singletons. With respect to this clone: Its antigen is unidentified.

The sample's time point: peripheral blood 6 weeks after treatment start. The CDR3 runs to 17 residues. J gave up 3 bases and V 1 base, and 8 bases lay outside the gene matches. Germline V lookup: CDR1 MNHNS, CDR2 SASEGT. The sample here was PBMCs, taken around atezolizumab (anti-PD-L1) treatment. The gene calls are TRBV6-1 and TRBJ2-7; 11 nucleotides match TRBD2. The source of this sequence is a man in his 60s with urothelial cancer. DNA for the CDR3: TGTGCCAGCAGTGAAGATCTAGCGGGGGGCGGGCTCTACGAGCAGTACTTC. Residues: CASSEDLAGGGLYEQYF.